The 13 T cell receptor beta chains below come from one sample, sequenced in a study of T cell repertoires in cytomegalovirus infection. Each CDR3 protein gets one entry after TCRdb re-called the reads with MiXCR. This sample has about 300,000 distinct CDR3 sequences, with roughly a tenth found just once. The specimen was PBMCs. These receptors came from a human donor in good health (CMV status not recorded). Some clones in this sample may be carry-over from other donors' samples.

This clonotype was picked up a small number of times. CDR3: CASSALGTGPAGELFF. CDR3 nucleotide sequence: TGTGCCAGCAGCGCACTAGGGACAGGACCGGCAGGGGAGCTGTTTTTT. The chain uses TRBV11-2 and TRBJ2-2, with TRBD1 matching over 8 bases. Germline V CDR1 and CDR2: SGHAT, FQNNGV. The CDR3 length is 16 residues. The trim removed 5 bases at V and 8 bases at J, leaving 13 bases unmatched.

This clonotype was picked up many times. V and J are TRBV6-2 or TRBV6-3 and TRBJ1-1; D is ambiguous. CDR3 length equals 14 residues. Trimming cost V 2 bases and J 1 base, with 8 bases left between them. Germline V gene sequence: CDR1 MNHEY, CDR2 SVGEGT. The DNA for the CDR3 is TGTGCCAGCAGTTACCCGCTTCGGAACACTGAAGCTTTCTTT. Translating gives CASSYPLRNTEAFF.

This clonotype was recorded many times. J is TRBJ2-7 and V is TRBV12-3 or TRBV12-4; D may be TRBD1 (6 bases). The CDR3 has 14 residues. V was clipped by 4 bases and J by 1 base, with 11 bases between them. CDR3 DNA: TGTGCCAGCAGTTCCGGGACACCGTCCTACGAGCAGTACTTC. Translated: CASSSGTPSYEQYF.

This clonotype was detected many times. The rearrangement joins TRBV7-8 to TRBJ2-2; 10 bases fit TRBD2. Per the germline V gene, CDR1 is SGHVS and CDR2 is FQNEAQ. The length of the CDR3 is 15 residues. Germline trimming cut 7 bases from V and 6 bases from J; bases unmatched to any gene: 8. DNA of the CDR3: TGTGCCAGCACCGAAGCGGGGGGGCCCGCCGGGGAGCTGTTTTTT. Residues: CASTEAGGPAGELFF.

This clonotype was observed many times. The V gene is TRBV15, the J gene TRBJ1-1; no definite D call. Trimming pared 0 bases from V and 0 bases from J, leaving 8 bases between. Per germline, CDR1 LNHNV and CDR2 YYDKDF (reference sequence). The CDR3 has 15 amino acids. The CDR3 sequence is CATSRDRGLNTEAFF. Written as DNA, the CDR3 is TGTGCCACCAGCAGAGATCGGGGATTGAACACTGAAGCTTTCTTT. Supplemented by reference TRBV15 and TRBJ1-1, the full variable domain reads DAMVIQNPRYQVTQFGKPVTLSCSQTLNHNVMYWYQQKSSQAPKLLFHYYDKDFNNEADTPDNFQSRRPNTSFCFLDIRSPGLGDTAMYLCATSRDRGLNTEAFFGQGTRLTVV.

There are a few counts of this clonotype. Relative to the germline gene, one junction end is altered; a read error may explain this. The rearrangement joins TRBV5-1 to TRBJ2-1; either TRBD1 or TRBD2 may supply D (5 bases each). The CDR3 consists of 14 residues. Germline V gene lookup returns CDR1 SGHRS and CDR2 YFSETQ. This CDR3 reads CASSLAIDTGRGVF. CDR3 DNA sequence: TGCGCCAGCAGCTTGGCCATAGATACAGGTCGGGGAGTCTTC. Looking up the rest from reference TRBV5-1 and TRBJ2-1 gives the full variable domain: KAGVTQTPRYLIKTRGQQVTLSCSPISGHRSVSWYQQTPGQGLQFLFEYFSETQRNKGNFPGRFSGRQFSNSRSEMNVSTLELGDSALYLCASSLAIDTGRGVFGPGTRLTVL.

This clonotype has at least ten counts. The rearrangement uses TRBV2 and TRBJ2-5; perhaps TRBD2 as D (5 bases). The CDR3 contains 11 residues. V was trimmed by 7 bases and J by 5 bases, leaving 8 bases between them. CDR1 is SNHLY, CDR2 FYNNEI, per germline. CDR3 DNA: TGTGCCAGCACGGGGTTGGAGACCCAGTACTTC. It codes for CASTGLETQYF.

V is TRBV20-1 and J is TRBJ2-1; 8 nucleotides agree with TRBD2. Germline V gene lookup returns CDR1 DFQATT and CDR2 SNEGSKA (reference sequence). This CDR3 has 14 residues. After removal of 4 bases from V and 4 bases from J, the junction contained 6 bases not matched to a gene. This CDR3 reads CSAKPGLVYNEQFF. The CDR3 coding sequence is TGCAGTGCTAAGCCGGGACTAGTGTACAATGAGCAGTTCTTC.

This clonotype was recorded at least ten times. The chain's CDR3 is CASSWRAGPGQINEQFF. Here the CDR3 DNA reads TGCGCCAGCAGCTGGAGAGCGGGGCCGGGACAAATCAATGAGCAGTTCTTC. J is TRBJ2-1 and V is TRBV5-1; possibly TRBD2 for D (7 bases). The germline V gene has CDR1 SGHRS and CDR2 YFSETQ. This CDR3 is built from 17 residues. Trimming cost V 3 bases and J 6 bases, with 22 bases left between them.

This clonotype was seen at least ten times. This chain connects TRBV6-2 or TRBV6-3 to TRBJ1-2; 7 bases match TRBD1. CDR3 size: 13 residues. Trimming cost V 5 bases and J 7 bases; bases outside gene matches: 7. The germline CDR1 and CDR2 sequences are MNHEY and SVGEGT. CDR3 DNA sequence: TGTGCCAGCAGTCACGACAGGGCTACTGGCTACACCTTC. The encoded protein is CASSHDRATGYTF.

This clonotype was counted ten times or more. The CDR3 is CASSLSGADNSPLHF. Here the CDR3 DNA reads TGTGCCAGCAGTTTATCGGGGGCCGATAATTCACCCCTCCACTTT. This rearrangement joins TRBV27 to TRBJ1-6; possibly TRBD1 for D (6 bases). The V and J ends lost 0 bases and 5 bases respectively, with 8 bases between them. CDR1 is MNHEY and CDR2 is SMNVEV in the germline V gene (reference sequence). The CDR3 sequence is 15 residues long.

This clonotype was counted ten times or more. This sequence joins TRBV6-2 or TRBV6-3 and TRBJ2-1, with 7 nucleotides matching TRBD2. The V gene end was trimmed by 2 bases and the J gene end by 1 base; junction bases not matched to a gene: 14. From germline, CDR1 is MNHEY and CDR2 SVGEGT. There are 19 residues in the CDR3. In DNA, the CDR3 is TGTGCCAGCAGTTACCACGGTAGTAGTTCCGGGGGGTCCTACAATGAGCAGTTCTTC. It yields the protein CASSYHGSSSGGSYNEQFF.

This clonotype was observed many times. The chain uses TRBV7-9 and TRBJ1-4; possible D gene TRBD1, 5 bases. Trimming pared 1 base from V and 8 bases from J, leaving 20 bases between. Germline values: CDR1 SEHNR, CDR2 FQNEAQ (reference sequence). The CDR3 sequence is 17 residues long. The CDR3 DNA follows: TGTGCCAGCAGCTTAGAGGTCGGTGCCGGGGGAGACGAAAAACTGTTTTTT. It encodes CASSLEVGAGGDEKLFF.